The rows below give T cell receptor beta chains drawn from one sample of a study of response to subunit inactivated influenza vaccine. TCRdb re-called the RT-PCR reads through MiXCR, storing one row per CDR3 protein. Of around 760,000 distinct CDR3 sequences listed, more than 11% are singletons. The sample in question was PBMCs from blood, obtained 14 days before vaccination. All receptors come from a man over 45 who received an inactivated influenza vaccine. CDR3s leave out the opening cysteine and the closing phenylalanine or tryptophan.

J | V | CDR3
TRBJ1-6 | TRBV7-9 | ASSRVNANSPLH
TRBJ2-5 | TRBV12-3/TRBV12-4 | ASSVRDFQETQY
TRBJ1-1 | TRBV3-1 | ASSQVLGVTEAF
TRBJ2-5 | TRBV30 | AWSSQPGETQY
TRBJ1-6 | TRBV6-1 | ASSGIPVDAPLH
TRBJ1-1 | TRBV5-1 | ASSLEQASMNTEAF
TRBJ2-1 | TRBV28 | ASAPPGLPDWDNEQF
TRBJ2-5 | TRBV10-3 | AISESGRGQETQY
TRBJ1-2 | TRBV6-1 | ASSQPGQGARGYT
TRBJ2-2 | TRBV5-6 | ASSQNGELF
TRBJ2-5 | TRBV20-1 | SAKVQGGRVETQY
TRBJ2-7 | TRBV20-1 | SASRTASQPGRAVVGQY
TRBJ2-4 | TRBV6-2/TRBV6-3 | ASSWLGEAKNIQY
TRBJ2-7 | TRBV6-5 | ASSYKGPAYEQY
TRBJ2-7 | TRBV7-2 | ASSPTAGTINSYEQY
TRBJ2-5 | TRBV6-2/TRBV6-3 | ASRGRNKETQY
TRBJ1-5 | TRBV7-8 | ASSLDSASISQPQH
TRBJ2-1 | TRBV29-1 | SVVLAGSSYNEQF
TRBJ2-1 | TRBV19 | ASSYRRHGYNEQF
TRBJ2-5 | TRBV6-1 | ASGRRAYQETQY
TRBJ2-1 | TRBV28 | ASTAHSSDEQF
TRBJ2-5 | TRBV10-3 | ATGTGGSFETQY
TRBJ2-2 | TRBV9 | ASSSPGQSTGELF
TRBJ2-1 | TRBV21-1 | ASSKSDKCSYNEQF
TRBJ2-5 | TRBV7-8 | ASSGDIRAKAQY
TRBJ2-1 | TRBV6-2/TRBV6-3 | ASSYSLGEQF
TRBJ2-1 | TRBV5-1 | ASSLAPGAGGENEQF
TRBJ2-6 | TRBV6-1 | ASRVISGANVLT
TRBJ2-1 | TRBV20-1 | SARGGVNEQF
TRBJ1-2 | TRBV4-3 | ASSQTGQGAWGYT
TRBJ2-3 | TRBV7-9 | ASSLRRGGGTTDTQY
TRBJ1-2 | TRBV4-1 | ASSQVRGTYGYT
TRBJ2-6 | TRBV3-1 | ASSQDRISGANVLT
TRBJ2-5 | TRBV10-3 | AISHNQETQY
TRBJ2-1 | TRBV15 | ATSRPGTSNEQF
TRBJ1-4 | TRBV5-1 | ASRRDGTTNEKLF
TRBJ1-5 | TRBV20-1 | SARGGQNQPQH